The present TCR beta chain was sequenced within a study of preoperative IRX-2 immunotherapy in early breast cancer (dated by TCRdb to about 2019). To prepare the library, the immunoSEQ multiplex PCR assay was applied. TCRdb limited this immuneACCESS table to in-frame rearrangements with V and J called. A share of clones is missing; checked studies link under half to unresolved V genes, and the rest is unexplained. This sample is represented by fewer than 6,500 clones; approximately 73% of them were singletons. Roughly 14% of the sample rests with the top ten. The treatment or condition label, read with the paper, signifies: preoperative locoregional IRX-2 cytokine immunotherapy. The samples were obtained from a phase Ib study that tested preoperative, locoregional IRX-2 cytokine immunotherapy designed to prime immune responses. Donors were patients with early-stage breast cancer who received IRX-2 before surgery.

As to this clone: The antigen it binds to is not known. No clone much larger than this one lies a single base away; base qualities are absent.

V is reduced by 5 bases and J by 6 bases, leaving a spacing of 20 bases between them. For CDR1 and CDR2, the germline V gene lists MNHGY and SAAAGT. Taken from cysteine to phenylalanine, the CDR3 has 15 residues. CDR3 DNA is the only sequence kept; it has 45 bases, read in frame from the first base. The sequence was obtained from a human donor with breast cancer. Material: tumor tissue, obtained before IRX-2 immunotherapy. The sequence is built from TRBV6-8 and TRBJ2-7; a confident D gene designation cannot be given. DNA sequence: TGTGCCAGCAGTCACGAATTCCCCTCCTGGGCCGAGCAGTACTTC. The translation is CASSHEFPSWAEQYF.